This TCR beta chain was recorded in a study of radiotherapy plus CTLA-4 blockade in lung cancer. Whole-study context: Objective responses arose in approximately 19% of patients, and roughly 31% experienced disease control.

The study, taken as a whole, reports: Early clonal dynamics of blood T cells, together with interferon-beta, were reported as the best response predictor. Clones derived from tumor TCRs expanded in blood after radiotherapy plus ipilimumab.

Lung cancer patients with chemo-refractory metastatic non-small-cell disease were given focal radiation plus CTLA-4 blockade with ipilimumab. Sequenced by immunoSEQ multiplex PCR; TCRdb stores in-frame clones only, minus some. The sample carries some 50,000 clones, roughly four fifths recorded once. As for this clone: Its antigen is undetermined.

This specimen was peripheral blood, taken from a patient treated with radiotherapy plus ipilimumab. This sequence originates from a human donor with non-small cell lung cancer who had stable disease on radiotherapy plus ipilimumab.

In DNA form, the CDR3 reads TGCGCCAGCAGCTTGGATGCGGGGGCCCCGAACACCGGGGAGCTGTTTTTT. As protein: CASSLDAGAPNTGELFF. This chain joins TRBV5-1 and TRBJ2-2, with D perhaps matching TRBD2 (7 bases). The CDR3 has 17 amino acids. Deletions cut 0 bases from V and 0 bases from J, with 12 bases between. The V gene's germline CDR1 is SGHRS and CDR2 YFSETQ.